The entry that follows covers one TCR beta chain sequence. The entry originates in a study of cytomegalovirus exposure and HLA in healthy donors. PCR amplification relied on 60 Vbeta primers (plus 13 Jbeta primers). Sequenced by immunoSEQ multiplex PCR; TCRdb stores in-frame clones only, minus some. The sample data list about 110,000 clones. The CDR3 contains 12 residues. The germline gives CDR1 SGHTA, CDR2 FQGNSA. V lost 3 bases to trimming and J lost 4 bases, with 6 bases between them. The rearrangement joins TRBV7-2 to TRBJ1-2; D unresolved. The receptor's source is a man between 45 and 60 years old in good health and CMV-seronegative. The sequencing input was PBMCs. The DNA of the CDR3 is TGTGCCAGCAGCTTCAGCGGCTATGGCTACACCTTC. As protein: CASSFSGYGYTF.